This T cell receptor (beta chain) is drawn from a study of blood T cell repertoires in COVID-19. Looking at the study overall: Acute-phase and convalescent COVID-19 samples originated in the United States, Italy and Spain. PBMCs, B-cell-depleted T cells, or T cells were the source of the cDNA or gDNA that made up the material.

The CDR3 contains 16 residues. From germline, CDR1 is MGHRA and CDR2 YSYEKL. The V end lost 5 bases, the J end lost 1 base, and 15 bases lay between the germline ends. Sequencing was performed with immunoSEQ multiplex PCR; in TCRdb, only in-frame clones are kept and a portion is missing. Of 100,000 to 150,000 clones listed, approximately 85% are singletons. This clonotype originated in a woman over 75 with acute or convalescent COVID-19. This chain links TRBV4-1 with TRBJ1-5; D remains unclear. Sequenced input: peripheral blood. Here the CDR3 reads CASSSGGAGSNQPQHF. CDR3 nucleotides: TGCGCCAGCAGCTCCGGAGGCGCGGGGAGCAATCAGCCCCAGCATTTT.